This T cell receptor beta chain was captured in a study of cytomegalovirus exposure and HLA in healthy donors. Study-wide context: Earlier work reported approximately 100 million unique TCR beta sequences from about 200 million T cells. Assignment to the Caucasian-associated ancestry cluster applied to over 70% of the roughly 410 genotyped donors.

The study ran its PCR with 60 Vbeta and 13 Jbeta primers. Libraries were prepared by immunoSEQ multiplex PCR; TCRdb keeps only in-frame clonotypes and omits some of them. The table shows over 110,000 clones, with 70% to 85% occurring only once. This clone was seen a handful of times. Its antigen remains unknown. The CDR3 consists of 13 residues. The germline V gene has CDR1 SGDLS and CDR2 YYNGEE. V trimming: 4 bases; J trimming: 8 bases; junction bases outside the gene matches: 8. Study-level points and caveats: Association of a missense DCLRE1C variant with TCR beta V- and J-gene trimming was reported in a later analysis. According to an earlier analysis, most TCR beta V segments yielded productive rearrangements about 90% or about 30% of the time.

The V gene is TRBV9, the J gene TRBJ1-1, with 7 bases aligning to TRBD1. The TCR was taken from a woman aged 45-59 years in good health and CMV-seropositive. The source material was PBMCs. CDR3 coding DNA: TGTGCCAGCAGCCTTAGGGGGCAGGGGGAAGCTTTCTTT. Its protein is CASSLRGQGEAFF.